The clone carrying this T cell receptor beta chain occurred many times. What it recognizes is unknown. The PCR used 60 Vbeta and 13 Jbeta primers. The table came from immunoSEQ multiplex PCR; TCRdb's copy has only in-frame clones and leaves some out. The sample holds about 90,000 clones, about 66% seen once. Each donor was nominally healthy when sampled (though unrecorded immune exposures were likely). V lost 5 bases and J 10 bases, leaving 32 bases between the germline ends. The CDR3 is 18 residues long. Looked up from germline, CDR1 is LGHNA and CDR2 is YNFKEQ. This sample stems from a study of cytomegalovirus exposure and HLA in healthy donors. Study outcomes and limitations: Equally common other TCR beta chains were less clonally expanded than HLA-associated ones, a later analysis found.

The chain employs TRBV4-2 and TRBJ1-2; D remains ambiguous. The source material was PBMCs. The TCR was taken from a woman aged 45-65 years in good health and CMV-seropositive. CDR3 sequence (DNA): TGTGCCAGCAGCGGCTACTCGGCAGCTCGTAGGCCCTATGAGGACTACACCTTC. Protein sequence: CASSGYSAARRPYEDYTF.